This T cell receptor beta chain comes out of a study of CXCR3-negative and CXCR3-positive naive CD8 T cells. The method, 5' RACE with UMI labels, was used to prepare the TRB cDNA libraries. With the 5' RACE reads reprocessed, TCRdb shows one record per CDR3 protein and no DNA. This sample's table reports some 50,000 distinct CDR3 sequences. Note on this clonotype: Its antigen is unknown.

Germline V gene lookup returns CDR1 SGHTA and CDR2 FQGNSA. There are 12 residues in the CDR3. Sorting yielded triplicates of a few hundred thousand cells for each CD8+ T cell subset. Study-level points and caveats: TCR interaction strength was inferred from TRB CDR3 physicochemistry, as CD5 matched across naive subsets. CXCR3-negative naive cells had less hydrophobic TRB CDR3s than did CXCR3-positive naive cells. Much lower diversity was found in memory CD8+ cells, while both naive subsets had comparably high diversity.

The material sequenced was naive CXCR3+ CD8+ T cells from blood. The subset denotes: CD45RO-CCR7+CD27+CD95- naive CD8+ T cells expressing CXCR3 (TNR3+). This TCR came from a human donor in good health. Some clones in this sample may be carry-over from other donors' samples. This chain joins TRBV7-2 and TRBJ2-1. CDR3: CASSSLGNEQFF.